This TCR beta chain was identified during a study of blood T cell repertoires in COVID-19. The overall study: Samples taken during acute and convalescent COVID-19 were collected in the United States, Italy and Spain.

Trimming removed 1 base at V and 0 bases at J, with 11 bases between. Germline CDR1 SGHRS, CDR2 YFSETQ. This CDR3 is built from 16 residues. Measured with immunoSEQ multiplex PCR; TCRdb has only the in-frame clones, and not every one. The table includes approximately 130,000 clones, under 85% detected once. The J gene is TRBJ2-1, the V gene TRBV5-1; tentative D call: TRBD2 (6 bases). The receptor comes from a man aged 25 to 45 who had recovered from COVID-19. The sample was PBMCs or T cells enriched from blood (not recorded which). For the CDR3, the DNA is TGCGCCAGCAGCTTGCGGGAGACCAACTCCTACAATGAGCAGTTCTTC. Its protein product is CASSLRETNSYNEQFF.